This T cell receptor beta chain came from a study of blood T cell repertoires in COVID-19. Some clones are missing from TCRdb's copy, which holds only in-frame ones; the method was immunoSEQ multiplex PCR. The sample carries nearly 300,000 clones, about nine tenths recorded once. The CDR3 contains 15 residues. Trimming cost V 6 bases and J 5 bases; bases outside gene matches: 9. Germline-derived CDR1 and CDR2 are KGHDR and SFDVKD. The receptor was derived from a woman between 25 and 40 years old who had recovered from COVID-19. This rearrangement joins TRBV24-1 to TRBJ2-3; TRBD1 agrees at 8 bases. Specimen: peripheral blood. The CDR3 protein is CATSRGRGREDTQYF. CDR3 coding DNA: TGTGCCACCAGTCGGGGCAGGGGGCGAGAAGATACGCAGTATTTT.